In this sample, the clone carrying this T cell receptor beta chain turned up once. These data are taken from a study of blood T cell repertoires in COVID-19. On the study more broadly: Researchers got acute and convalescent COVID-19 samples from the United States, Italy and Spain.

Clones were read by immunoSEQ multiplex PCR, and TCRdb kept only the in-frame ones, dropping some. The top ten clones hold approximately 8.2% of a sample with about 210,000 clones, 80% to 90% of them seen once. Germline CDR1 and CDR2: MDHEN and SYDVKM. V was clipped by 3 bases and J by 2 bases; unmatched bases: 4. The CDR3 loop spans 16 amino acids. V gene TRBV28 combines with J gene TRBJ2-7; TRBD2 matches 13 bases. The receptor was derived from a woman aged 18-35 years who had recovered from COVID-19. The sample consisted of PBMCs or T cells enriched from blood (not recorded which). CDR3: CASSFPTSGGAYEQYF. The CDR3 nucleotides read TGTGCCAGCAGTTTCCCAACTAGCGGGGGGGCCTACGAGCAGTACTTC.